One sample yielded the 10 T cell receptor beta chains listed below, sequenced in a study of blood T cell repertoires in COVID-19. The assay was immunoSEQ multiplex PCR, and TCRdb's table has in-frame clones only and misses some. In the table there are about 440,000 clones, around 91% of which are singletons. The sequenced sample consisted of PBMCs or T cells enriched from blood (not recorded which). These receptors were obtained from a man aged 18 to 35 who had recovered from COVID-19.

Worth noting for this clone: This specimen includes other DNA sequences encoding the same CDR3. This chain connects TRBV10-3 to TRBJ1-5; 7 nucleotides agree with TRBD1. Trimming cost V 9 bases and J 1 base; bases outside gene matches: 3. Germline loops: CDR1 ENHRY, CDR2 SYGVKD. This CDR3 contains 13 residues. This chain's CDR3 is CAIRQGSNQPQHF. As DNA, the CDR3 is TGTGCCATTCGACAGGGCAGCAATCAGCCCCAGCATTTT.

This sequence joins TRBV30 and TRBJ1-2, with TRBD1 matching over 9 bases. With V trimmed by 3 bases and J by 0 bases, 5 bases remained unmatched. The CDR3 runs to 15 residues. The germline gives CDR1 GTSNPN, CDR2 SVGIG (reference sequence). The CDR3 DNA reads TGTGCCTGGAGAGGAGGGGACAGGGCTAACTATGGCTACACCTTC. Protein sequence: CAWRGGDRANYGYTF.

The chain joins TRBV18 to TRBJ1-2; D gene unclear. Deletions cut 2 bases from V and 4 bases from J, with 5 bases between. CDR3 length: 12 residues. From germline, CDR1 is KGHSH and CDR2 LQKENI. The CDR3 DNA sequence: TGTGCCAGCTCACCATATCTCTATGGCTACACCTTC. The encoded protein is CASSPYLYGYTF.

V is TRBV11-1 and J is TRBJ2-7; 10 nucleotides line up with TRBD2. Trimming removed 3 bases from V and 3 bases from J; junction bases left unmatched: 5. The CDR3 has 15 residues. From germline, CDR1 is SGHAT and CDR2 FQDESV (reference sequence). The CDR3 spells CASSFSPSGGYEQYF. The CDR3 bases are TGTGCCAGCAGCTTCTCGCCTAGCGGGGGCTACGAGCAGTACTTC.

This chain uses TRBV20-1 with TRBJ1-6, with unresolved D. The CDR3 is 15 amino acids. Germline values: CDR1 DFQATT, CDR2 SNEGSKA (reference sequence). Trimming cost V 3 bases and J 0 bases, with 9 bases left between them. Here the CDR3 reads CSASIPSSYNSPLHF. The CDR3 DNA reads as TGCAGTGCTAGTATTCCCAGCTCCTATAATTCACCCCTCCACTTT.

The rearrangement uses TRBV10-3 and TRBJ1-1, with 8 bases fitting TRBD1. V lost 10 bases, J lost 7 bases, and 8 bases stayed unmatched. The CDR3 loop spans 12 amino acids. The germline V gene has CDR1 ENHRY and CDR2 SYGVKD. DNA of the CDR3: TGTGCCAGCGGACAGGGACCTCTTGAAGCTTTCTTT. The encoded protein is CASGQGPLEAFF.

The CDR3 is CASTDNRYEQYF. CDR3 in DNA: TGTGCCAGCACCGACAACAGGTACGAGCAGTACTTC. The V gene is TRBV2, the J gene TRBJ2-7; tentatively, D is TRBD1 (5 bases). Per germline, CDR1 SNHLY and CDR2 FYNNEI. Trimming took 7 bases from V and 4 from J, leaving 11 bases between them. The CDR3 consists of 12 residues.

The chain uses TRBV7-9 and TRBJ2-3, with 8 bases identical to TRBD2. The germline CDR1 and CDR2 sequences are SEHNR and FQNEAQ (reference sequence). The CDR3 extends over 17 amino acids. The V gene end was trimmed by 5 bases and the J gene end by 6 bases; junction bases not matched to a gene: 16. The CDR3 loop is CASSPRGGTQPSDTQYF. CDR3 nucleotide sequence: TGTGCCAGCAGCCCCCGGGGGGGAACGCAACCGTCCGATACGCAGTATTTT.

The V gene is TRBV19, the J gene TRBJ1-5, with 11 positions matching TRBD1. The CDR3 covers 20 residues. J was trimmed by 3 bases and V by 5 bases; bases with no gene match: 18. Germline V CDR1 and CDR2: LNHDA, SQIVND (reference sequence). This chain's CDR3 is CASSLGFRTGGITTNQPQHF. The CDR3 DNA reads as TGTGCCAGTAGTCTTGGATTTCGGACAGGGGGCATAACTACCAATCAGCCCCAGCATTTT.

The V gene is TRBV6-5, the J gene TRBJ2-7; the D gene is possibly TRBD2 (6 bases). The germline CDR1 and CDR2 sequences are MNHEY and SVGAGI. Trimming took off 6 bases at V and 8 bases at J, with 20 bases between the two ends. CDR3 length equals 14 residues. CDR3 in amino acids: CASSGSGGFSQQYF. The CDR3 DNA is TGTGCCAGCAGCGGTAGCGGCGGGTTCTCTCAGCAGTACTTC.